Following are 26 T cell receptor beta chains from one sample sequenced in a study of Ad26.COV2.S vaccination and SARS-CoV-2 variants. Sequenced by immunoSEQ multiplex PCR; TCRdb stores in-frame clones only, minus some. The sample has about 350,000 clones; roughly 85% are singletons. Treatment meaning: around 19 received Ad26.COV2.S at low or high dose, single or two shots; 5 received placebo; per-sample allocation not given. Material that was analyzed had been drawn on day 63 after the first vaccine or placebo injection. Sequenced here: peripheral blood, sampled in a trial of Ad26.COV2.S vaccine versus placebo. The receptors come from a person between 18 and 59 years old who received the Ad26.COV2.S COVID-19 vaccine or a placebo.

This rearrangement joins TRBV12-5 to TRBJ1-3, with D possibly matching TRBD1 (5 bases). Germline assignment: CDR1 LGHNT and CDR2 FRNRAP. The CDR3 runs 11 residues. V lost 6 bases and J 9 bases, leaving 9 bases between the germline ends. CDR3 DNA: TGTGCTAGTGGCCCAGGGAGCACCATATATTTT. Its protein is CASGPGSTIYF.

The CDR3 DNA reads as TGTGCCAGTAGTATCGACAGGGACTATGGCTACACCTTC. This encodes CASSIDRDYGYTF. The V gene is TRBV19, the J gene TRBJ1-2; 7 nucleotides align to TRBD1. Germline assignment: CDR1 LNHDA and CDR2 SQIVND (reference sequence). This CDR3 is 13 amino acids long. Trimming at V came to 3 bases and at J to 3 bases, leaving 1 base not matched to a gene.

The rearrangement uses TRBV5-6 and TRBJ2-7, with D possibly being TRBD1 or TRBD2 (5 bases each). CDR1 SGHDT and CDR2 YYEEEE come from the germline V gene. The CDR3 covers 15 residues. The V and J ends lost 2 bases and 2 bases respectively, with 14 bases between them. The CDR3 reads CASSFNWDPAYEQYF. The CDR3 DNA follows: TGTGCCAGCAGCTTTAATTGGGACCCCGCCTACGAGCAGTACTTC.

CDR3 DNA sequence: TGTGCTAGTGGTTCCTCGGACAGAGGGGAGCAGTACTTC. Amino acid sequence: CASGSSDRGEQYF. This rearrangement joins TRBV12-5 to TRBJ2-7; D perhaps matches TRBD1 (6 bases). Trimming took 4 bases from V and 7 from J, leaving 14 bases between them. Germline V gives CDR1 LGHNT, CDR2 FRNRAP. The CDR3 has 13 residues.

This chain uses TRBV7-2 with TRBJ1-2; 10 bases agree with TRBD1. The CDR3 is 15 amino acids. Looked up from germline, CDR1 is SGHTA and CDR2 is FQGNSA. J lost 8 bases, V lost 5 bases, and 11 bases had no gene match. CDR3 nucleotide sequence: TGTGCCAGCAGCCCCCGGGACAGGGGTTTTTGGGGCTACACCTTC. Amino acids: CASSPRDRGFWGYTF.

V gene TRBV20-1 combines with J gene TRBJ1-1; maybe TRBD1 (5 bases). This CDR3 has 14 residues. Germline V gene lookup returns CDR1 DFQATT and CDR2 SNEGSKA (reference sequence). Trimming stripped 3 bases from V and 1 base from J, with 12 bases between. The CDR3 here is CSASGRGPNTEAFF. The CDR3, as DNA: TGCAGTGCTAGTGGGCGGGGACCGAACACTGAAGCTTTCTTT.

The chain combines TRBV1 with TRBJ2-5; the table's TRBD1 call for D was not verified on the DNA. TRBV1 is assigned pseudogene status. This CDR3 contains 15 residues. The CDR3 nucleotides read TGCACCAGCAGTACGACAGGGCGTGCCCAAGAGACCCAGTACTTC. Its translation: CTSSTTGRAQETQYF.

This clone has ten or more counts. The CDR3 sequence is CASSYGSEAFF. CDR3 sequence (DNA): TGTGCCAGCAGTTACGGCTCGGAAGCTTTCTTT. The chain is built from TRBV6-5 and TRBJ1-1, with unresolved D. Trimming stripped 2 bases from V and 8 bases from J, with 6 bases between. CDR1 MNHEY and CDR2 SVGAGI come from the germline V gene. The CDR3 consists of 11 residues.

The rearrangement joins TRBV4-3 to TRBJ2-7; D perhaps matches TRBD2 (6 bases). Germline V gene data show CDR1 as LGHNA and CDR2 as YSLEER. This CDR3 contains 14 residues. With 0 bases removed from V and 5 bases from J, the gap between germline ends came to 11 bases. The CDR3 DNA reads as TGCGCCAGCAGCCAAGAGGAGGGGAAGAACGAGCAGTACTTC. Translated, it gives CASSQEEGKNEQYF.

CDR3 protein: CATSGRPIQETQYF. The CDR3 region has the DNA TGTGCCACCAGCGGGCGACCAATCCAAGAGACCCAGTACTTC. The chain is built from TRBV15 and TRBJ2-5; D gene ambiguous. Germline loops: CDR1 LNHNV, CDR2 YYDKDF (reference sequence). Trimming left V 5 bases short and J 1 base short, with 11 bases between. The CDR3 covers 14 residues.

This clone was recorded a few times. The CDR3 spells CASSSGTVNYGYTF. CDR3 nucleotides: TGTGCCAGCAGCTCAGGGACAGTTAACTATGGCTACACCTTC. This chain joins TRBV5-6 and TRBJ1-2; 7 bases are a match to TRBD1. The CDR3 length is 14 residues. V dropped 3 bases and J dropped 1; count of bases not matched to a gene: 3. Germline assignment: CDR1 SGHDT and CDR2 YYEEEE.

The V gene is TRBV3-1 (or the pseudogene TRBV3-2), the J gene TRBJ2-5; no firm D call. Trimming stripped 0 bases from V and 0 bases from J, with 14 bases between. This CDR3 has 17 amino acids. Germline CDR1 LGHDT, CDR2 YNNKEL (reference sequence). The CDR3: CASSQDLGRTYQETQYF. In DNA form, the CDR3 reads TGTGCCAGCAGCCAAGATTTGGGCAGGACCTACCAAGAGACCCAGTACTTC.

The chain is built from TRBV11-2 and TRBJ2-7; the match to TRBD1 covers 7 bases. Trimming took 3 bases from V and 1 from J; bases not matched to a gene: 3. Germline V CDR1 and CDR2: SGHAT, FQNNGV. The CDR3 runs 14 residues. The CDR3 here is CASSFGDRSYEQYF. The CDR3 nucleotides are TGTGCCAGCAGCTTTGGGGACAGATCCTACGAGCAGTACTTC.

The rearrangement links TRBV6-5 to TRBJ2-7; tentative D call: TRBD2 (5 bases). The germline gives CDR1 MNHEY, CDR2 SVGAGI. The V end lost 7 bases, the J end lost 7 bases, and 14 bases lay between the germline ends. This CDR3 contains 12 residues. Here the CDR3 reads CASTQSAGEQYF. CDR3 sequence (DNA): TGTGCCAGCACCCAAAGCGCGGGTGAGCAGTACTTC.

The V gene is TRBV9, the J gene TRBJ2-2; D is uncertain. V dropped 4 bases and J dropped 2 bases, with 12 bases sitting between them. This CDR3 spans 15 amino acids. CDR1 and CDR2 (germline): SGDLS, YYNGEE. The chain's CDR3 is CASSPATSNTGELFF. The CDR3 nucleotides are TGTGCCAGCAGCCCTGCGACATCTAACACCGGGGAGCTGTTTTTT.

CDR3: CASTPRSIQETQYF. CDR3 in DNA: TGCGCCAGCACCCCGCGTTCGATCCAAGAGACCCAGTACTTC. The genes are TRBV5-1 and TRBJ2-5; D remains unclear. The CDR3 is 14 amino acids. Trimming left V 6 bases short and J 1 base short, with 13 bases between. Germline lookup yields CDR1 SGHRS and CDR2 YFSETQ.

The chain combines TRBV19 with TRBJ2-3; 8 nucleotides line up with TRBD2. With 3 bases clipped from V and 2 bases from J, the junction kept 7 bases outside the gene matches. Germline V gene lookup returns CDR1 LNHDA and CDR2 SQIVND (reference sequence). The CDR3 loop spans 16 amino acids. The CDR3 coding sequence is TGTGCCAGTAGTATCCCGGGACTAGGAGACACAGATACGCAGTATTTT. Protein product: CASSIPGLGDTDTQYF. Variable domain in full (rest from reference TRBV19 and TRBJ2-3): DGGITQSPKYLFRKEGQNVTLSCEQNLNHDAMYWYRQDPGQGLRLIYYSQIVNDFQKGDIAEGYSVSREKKESFPLTVTSAQKNPTAFYLCASSIPGLGDTDTQYFGPGTRLTVL.

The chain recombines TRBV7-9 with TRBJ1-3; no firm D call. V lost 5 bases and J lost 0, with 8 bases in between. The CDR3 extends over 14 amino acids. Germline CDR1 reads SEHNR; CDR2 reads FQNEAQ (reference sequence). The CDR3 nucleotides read TGTGCCAGCAGCAGGACGGTCTCTGGAAACACCATATATTTT. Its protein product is CASSRTVSGNTIYF. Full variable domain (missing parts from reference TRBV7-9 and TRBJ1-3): DTGVSQNPRHKITKRGQNVTFRCDPISEHNRLYWYRQTLGQGPEFLTYFQNEAQLEKSRLLSDRFSAERPKGSFSTLEIQRTEQGDSAMYLCASSRTVSGNTIYFGEGSWLTVV.

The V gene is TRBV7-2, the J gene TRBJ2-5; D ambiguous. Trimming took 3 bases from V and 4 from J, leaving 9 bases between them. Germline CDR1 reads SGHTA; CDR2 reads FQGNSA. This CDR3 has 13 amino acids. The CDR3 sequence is CASSFGSGETQYF. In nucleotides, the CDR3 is TGTGCCAGCAGCTTCGGTTCCGGAGAGACCCAGTACTTC.

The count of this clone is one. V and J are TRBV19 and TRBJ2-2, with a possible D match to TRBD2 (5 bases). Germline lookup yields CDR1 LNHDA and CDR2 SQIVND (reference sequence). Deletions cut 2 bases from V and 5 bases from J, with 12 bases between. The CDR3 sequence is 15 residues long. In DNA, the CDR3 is TGTGCCAGTAGTATAATTTCAGAGGGAACCGGGGAGCTGTTTTTT. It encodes CASSIISEGTGELFF.

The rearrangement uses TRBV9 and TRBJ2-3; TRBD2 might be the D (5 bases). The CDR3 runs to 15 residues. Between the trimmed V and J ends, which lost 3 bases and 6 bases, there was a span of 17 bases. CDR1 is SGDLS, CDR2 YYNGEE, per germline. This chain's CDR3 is CASSGGKAKGDTQYF. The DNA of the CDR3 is TGTGCCAGCAGCGGAGGGAAGGCCAAGGGTGATACGCAGTATTTT.

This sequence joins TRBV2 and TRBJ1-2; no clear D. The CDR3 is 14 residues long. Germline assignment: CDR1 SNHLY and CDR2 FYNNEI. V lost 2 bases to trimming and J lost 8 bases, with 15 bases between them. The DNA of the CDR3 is TGTGCCAGCAGTGAAATGCCTAGGGCGGACGGCTACACCTTC. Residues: CASSEMPRADGYTF.

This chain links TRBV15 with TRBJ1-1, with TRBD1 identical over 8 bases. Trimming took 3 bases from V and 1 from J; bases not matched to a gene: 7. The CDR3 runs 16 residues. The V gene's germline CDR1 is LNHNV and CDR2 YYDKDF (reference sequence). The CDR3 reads CATSSRYGQGNTEAFF. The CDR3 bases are TGTGCCACCAGCAGCAGATATGGACAGGGGAACACTGAAGCTTTCTTT.

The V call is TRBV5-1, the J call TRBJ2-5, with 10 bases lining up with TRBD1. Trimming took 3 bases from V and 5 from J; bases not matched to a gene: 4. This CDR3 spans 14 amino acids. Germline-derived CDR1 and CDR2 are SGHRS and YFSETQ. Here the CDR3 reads CASSSPDRGETQYF. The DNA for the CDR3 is TGCGCCAGCAGCTCTCCGGACAGGGGGGAGACCCAGTACTTC.

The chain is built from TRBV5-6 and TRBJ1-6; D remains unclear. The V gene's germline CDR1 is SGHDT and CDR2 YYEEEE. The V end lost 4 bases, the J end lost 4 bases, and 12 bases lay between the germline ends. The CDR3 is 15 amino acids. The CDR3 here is CASSPYMEYNSPLHF. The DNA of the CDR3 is TGTGCCAGCAGCCCGTACATGGAATATAATTCACCCCTCCACTTT.

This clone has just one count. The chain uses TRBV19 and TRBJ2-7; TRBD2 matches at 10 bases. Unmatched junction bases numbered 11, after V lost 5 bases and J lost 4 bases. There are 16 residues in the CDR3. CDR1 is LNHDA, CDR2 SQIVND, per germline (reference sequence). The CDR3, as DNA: TGTGCCAGTAGTCCCAGACTAGCGGGCGGGTGGTACGAGCAGTACTTC. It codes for CASSPRLAGGWYEQYF.